This T cell receptor (beta chain) was recorded in a study of memory CD4+ T cells and cytomegalovirus serostatus. Study results and caveats: About 40% of the roughly 160 known CMV-associated TCRbeta sequences appeared in CD4+ memory. CMV serostatus prediction reached median AUC about 0.95, or 0.9 with US-trained model.

TCRdb's table, derived via immunoSEQ multiplex PCR, lists solely in-frame clones and lacks some. The data show some 44,000 clones, around 77% seen once. Looked up from germline, CDR1 is MNHNY and CDR2 is SVGAGI (reference sequence). V was trimmed by 0 bases and J by 4 bases, leaving 9 bases between them. CDR3 length equals 14 residues. Single viable CD3+CD4+CD8-CD45RO+ cells were sorted as the memory CD4+ T cells. Total CD4+ T cells were enriched by CD4 positive selection. About this clone itself: Its antigen is unidentified.

The V call is TRBV6-6, the J call TRBJ1-1, with D possibly matching TRBD1 (5 bases). Material: memory CD4+ T cells from blood. The receptor's source is an adult in good health and CMV-seronegative. CDR3 residues: CASSYSGGRTEAFF. The DNA for the CDR3 is TGTGCCAGCAGTTACTCTGGGGGTCGCACTGAAGCTTTCTTT.